The T cell receptor (beta chain) under discussion was sequenced for a study of identical twins. Study conclusions and caveats: Sequences that were beta out-of-frame showed weaker excess twin sharing.

To note about this clonotype: Its target is unknown.

Losses at the gene ends were 3 bases for V and 8 bases for J; bases not matched to a gene: 5. This CDR3 region has 13 residues. TCRdb independently ran MiXCR on the 5' RACE reads; one entry per CDR3 protein. This table has 520,000 or so distinct CDR3 sequences, 20% to 25% appearing once. These data also formed part of another study, on T cells expressing NK-cell markers. That paper adds: Cells sorted as CD3+CD56+NKG2C+, CD3+CD56+NKG2C- and CD3+CD56-NKG2C+ T cells supplied the TCR beta repertoires. In roughly six donors, dominant CD3+CD56+NKG2C+ clonotypes ranked among the top 10 CD8+ clonotypes.

The rearrangement links TRBV12-3 or TRBV12-4 to TRBJ1-1; 8 bases agree with TRBD1. This TCR came from a woman between 18 and 29 years old in good health. Sequencing used CD4+ T cells sorted from blood. The CDR3 loop reads CASSLTGALEAFF. CDR3 coding DNA: TGTGCCAGCAGTTTGACAGGGGCCCTCGAAGCTTTCTTT.